Here is one T cell receptor (beta chain) with its context. Trimming stripped 2 bases from V and 7 bases from J, with 9 bases between. This CDR3 has 13 amino acids. The V gene's germline CDR1 is SNHLY and CDR2 FYNNEI. These data originate in a study of blood T cell repertoires in COVID-19. In the study's own analysis: From reference gene primer amplification, estimates of nucleated cell counts were derived. Produced via immunoSEQ multiplex PCR; TCRdb's table is partial and in-frame only. Clone size and the V and J calls come from that table; the DNA yielded D and trimming. The sample holds about 290,000 clones, roughly 91% seen once.

The sequencing sample was made of peripheral blood. V gene TRBV2 combines with J gene TRBJ2-1; D is unresolved. This sequence originates from a woman under 40 with COVID-19, enrolled during active disease. This CDR3 reads CASSEPYVNEQFF. In DNA form, the CDR3 reads TGTGCCAGCAGTGAACCCTACGTAAATGAGCAGTTCTTC.